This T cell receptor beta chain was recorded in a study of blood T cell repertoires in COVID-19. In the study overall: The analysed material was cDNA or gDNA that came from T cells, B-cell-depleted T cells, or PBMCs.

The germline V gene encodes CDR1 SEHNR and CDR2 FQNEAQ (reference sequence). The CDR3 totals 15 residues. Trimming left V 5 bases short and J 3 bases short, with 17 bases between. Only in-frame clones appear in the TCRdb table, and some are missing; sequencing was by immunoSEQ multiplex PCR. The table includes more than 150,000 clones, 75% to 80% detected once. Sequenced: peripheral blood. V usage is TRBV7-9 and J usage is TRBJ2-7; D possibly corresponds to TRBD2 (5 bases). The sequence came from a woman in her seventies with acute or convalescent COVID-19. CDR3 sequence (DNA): TGTGCCAGCAGCCTGTCCGCGGACTTGGTCTACGAGCAGTACTTC. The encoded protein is CASSLSADLVYEQYF.